The 27 T cell receptor beta chains reported below all come from one sample, sequenced in a study of regulatory T cells in long-lasting Graves disease. iRepertoire HTBI primers and Arm-PCR of CDR3 regions built TCR beta libraries. TCRdb re-derived calls from the multiplex PCR reads in MiXCR, one entry per CDR3 protein. The sample has 400,000 to 550,000 distinct CDR3 sequences; around 14% are singletons. Time point meaning: newly diagnosed GD, antithyroid drugs for less than 3 months. Extracted RNA from PBMCs served as the source of the TCR library. These same data were also listed under a study on T cells in Graves' hyperthyroidism and ophthalmopathy.

The material sequenced was peripheral blood mononuclear cells (PBMCs), taken at new diagnosis, from a patient treated with antithyroid drugs. These receptors were obtained from a woman younger than 45 with Graves disease.

This clonotype is classed as medium-sized. The V and J genes are TRBV20-1 and TRBJ2-3; weak D call: TRBD1 (5 bases). Judging by the DNA end, TRBJ1-1 fits better; the J call may be wrong. The germline V gene encodes CDR1 DFQATT and CDR2 SNEGSKA (reference sequence). CDR3 length: 14 amino acids. In DNA form, the CDR3 reads TGCAGTGCTAGATCGGACAACGGGGACACTGAAGCTTTCTTT. Translation: CSARSDNGDTEAFF.

The V gene is TRBV30, the J gene TRBJ1-4; the match to TRBD1 covers 11 bases. Germline V lookup: CDR1 GTSNPN, CDR2 SVGIG (reference sequence). The CDR3 has 21 amino acids. J was trimmed by 0 bases and V by 6 bases; bases with no gene match: 21. The CDR3 DNA reads as TGTGCCTGTTACCCCGGGACAGGGGGTTCCTCGGCTGTCACAACTAATGAAAAACTGTTTTTT. Its translation is CACYPGTGGSSAVTTNEKLFF.

This clonotype was recorded many times. The rearrangement uses TRBV12-5 and TRBJ2-1, with TRBD1 identical over 9 bases. V lost 2 bases, J lost 7 bases, and 15 bases stayed unmatched. There are 18 residues in the CDR3. Looked up from germline, CDR1 is LGHNT and CDR2 is FRNRAP. CDR3 DNA sequence: TGTGCTAGTGGTTTGTATCCCCCGTTAACAGGGGGCTCGAATGAGCAGTTCTTC. Protein sequence: CASGLYPPLTGGSNEQFF.

This clonotype was detected ten times or more. The chain links TRBV7-3 to TRBJ2-1; 11 bases match TRBD2. J gave up 1 base and V 5 bases, and 13 bases lay outside the gene matches. The germline gives CDR1 SGHTA, CDR2 FQGTGA. The CDR3 has 19 amino acids. CDR3 sequence (DNA): TGTGCCAGCAGCGCTATTGTAGCGGGAGGGCGAGGTTCCTACAATGAGCAGTTCTTC. Amino acid sequence: CASSAIVAGGRGSYNEQFF. The full variable domain, completed using reference TRBV7-3 and TRBJ2-1, is GAGVSQTPSNKVTEKGKYVELRCDPISGHTALYWYRQSLGQGPEFLIYFQGTGAADDSGLPNDRFFAVRPEGSVSTLKIQRTERGDSAVYLCASSAIVAGGRGSYNEQFFGPGTRLTVL.

Turning to this clonotype: One end of the junction varies from germline; a read error may be responsible. The chain links TRBV29-1 to TRBJ2-3; unclear D gene. The CDR3 is 13 residues long. Germline CDR1 SQVTM, CDR2 ANQGSEA. CDR3 sequence: CSVEGTFTDTQCF. The CDR3 nucleotides are TGCAGCGTTGAAGGGACCTTCACAGATACGCAGTGTTTT.

This clonotype was counted ten times or more. The rearrangement links TRBV18 to TRBJ1-5; 10 bases match TRBD1. Trimming cost V 3 bases and J 3 bases; bases outside gene matches: 8. Germline V gene lookup returns CDR1 KGHSH and CDR2 LQKENI. The CDR3 spans 17 residues. This CDR3 reads CASSPGTGEWLNQPQHF. The DNA for the CDR3 is TGTGCCAGCTCACCTGGGACAGGGGAATGGCTCAATCAGCCCCAGCATTTT. Full variable domain (rest looked up from reference TRBV18 and TRBJ1-5): NAGVMQNPRHLVRRRGQEARLRCSPMKGHSHVYWYRQLPEEGLKFMVYLQKENIIDESGMPKERFSAEFPKEGPSILRIQQVVRGDSAAYFCASSPGTGEWLNQPQHFGDGTRLSIL.

This clonotype was picked up many times. The rearrangement links TRBV20-1 to TRBJ2-5; possibly TRBD2 for D (5 bases). From germline, CDR1 is DFQATT and CDR2 SNEGSKA (reference sequence). The CDR3 has 14 residues. V shed 6 bases and J shed 2 bases, with 16 bases lying between them. The DNA of the CDR3 is TGCAGTGCAGTAACAGCGGCCATACAAGAGACCCAGTACTTC. Residues: CSAVTAAIQETQYF.

Ten or more counts support this clonotype. This chain joins TRBV20-1 and TRBJ1-1; 7 bases fit TRBD1. The CDR3 is 12 amino acids. CDR1 is DFQATT and CDR2 is SNEGSKA in the germline V gene (reference sequence). V lost 6 bases and J lost 2; bases outside the gene matches: 3. The CDR3 here is CSARTGNTEAFF. CDR3 bases: TGCAGTGCCAGGACAGGAAACACTGAAGCTTTCTTT.

The rearrangement uses TRBV5-1 and TRBJ1-2; 9 bases agree with TRBD1. Germline loops: CDR1 SGHRS, CDR2 YFSETQ. V was pared by 6 bases and J by 6 bases, with 3 bases of the junction left unmatched. There are 12 residues in the CDR3. The CDR3 region is CASKTGGDGYTF. The CDR3 DNA reads as TGCGCCAGCAAGACAGGGGGAGATGGCTACACCTTC.

This clonotype was detected many times. The chain recombines TRBV6-2 or TRBV6-3 with TRBJ2-1; 10 nucleotides line up with TRBD1. The CDR3 sequence is 15 residues long. J gave up 1 base and V 6 bases, and 3 bases lay outside the gene matches. The germline CDR1 and CDR2 sequences are MNHEY and SVGEGT. The CDR3: CASSRDRGSYNEQFF. The CDR3, as DNA: TGTGCCAGCAGCCGGGACAGGGGATCCTACAATGAGCAGTTCTTC.

There are many counts of this clonotype. The chain employs TRBV6-2 or TRBV6-3 and TRBJ1-4; D gene uncertain. Trimming pared 5 bases from V and 6 bases from J, leaving 10 bases between. The CDR3 totals 13 residues. CDR1 and CDR2 from the germline V gene are MNHEY and SVGEGT. The CDR3 nucleotides are TGTGCCAGCAGTGGCAGGTCCCATGAAAAACTGTTTTTT. This sequence encodes CASSGRSHEKLFF.

This clonotype was picked up a small number of times. The V gene is TRBV20-1, the J gene TRBJ2-1, with 9 bases matching TRBD2. This CDR3 is built from 12 residues. The J segment lost 12 bases and the V segment lost 1 base, leaving 4 bases of the junction unmatched. Per germline, CDR1 DFQATT and CDR2 SNEGSKA (reference sequence). For the CDR3, the DNA is TGCAGTGCTAGAGGCGGAGCGGGAGGGCAGTTCTTC. Its translation is CSARGGAGGQFF.

A few counts support this clonotype. J is TRBJ2-1 and V is TRBV5-1; 7 nucleotides agree with TRBD2. Germline V gives CDR1 SGHRS, CDR2 YFSETQ. This CDR3 is built from 17 residues. J was trimmed by 4 bases and V by 2 bases; bases with no gene match: 12. As DNA, the CDR3 is TGCGCCAGCAGCTTCGCACCATTAACGGGACTATACAATGAGCAGTTCTTC. Translated: CASSFAPLTGLYNEQFF.

The chain uses TRBV27 and TRBJ2-5, with 7 bases identical to TRBD1. Unmatched junction bases numbered 21, after V lost 6 bases and J lost 8 bases. This CDR3 has 17 amino acids. Germline V gene lookup returns CDR1 MNHEY and CDR2 SMNVEV (reference sequence). CDR3 in DNA: TGTGCCAGCAGCGCGTCTGCTCAACAGGGGATAAGGCATACCCAGTACTTC. It translates to CASSASAQQGIRHTQYF.

This clonotype was recorded a few times. V gene TRBV5-1 combines with J gene TRBJ2-1; no definite D call. Germline CDR1 and CDR2: SGHRS and YFSETQ. CDR3 size: 12 residues. V shed 0 bases and J shed 7 bases, with 5 bases lying between them. DNA of the CDR3: TGCGCCAGCAGCTTGGAGTGGAATGAGCAGTTCTTC. This codes for CASSLEWNEQFF.

This clonotype was picked up many times. The chain employs TRBV18 and TRBJ2-1, with 8 bases fitting TRBD1. V was pared by 5 bases and J by 1 base, with 7 bases of the junction left unmatched. CDR1 is KGHSH and CDR2 is LQKENI in the germline V gene. This CDR3 region has 16 residues. This CDR3 reads CASSADRAPSYNEQFF. The DNA of the CDR3 is TGTGCCAGCTCAGCGGACAGGGCCCCGTCCTACAATGAGCAGTTCTTC.

The V and J genes are TRBV6-1 and TRBJ1-5, with 7 bases lining up with TRBD1. After removal of 1 base from V and 1 base from J, the junction contained 1 base not matched to a gene. The CDR3 has 15 amino acids. Germline assignment: CDR1 MNHNS and CDR2 SASEGT. The CDR3 is CASSEEGASNQPQHF. Written as DNA, the CDR3 is TGTGCCAGCAGTGAAGAGGGGGCAAGCAATCAGCCCCAGCATTTT.

The chain employs TRBV9 and TRBJ1-6, with D maybe TRBD1 (5 bases). The CDR3 has 16 residues. Germline CDR1 is SGDLS and CDR2 is YYNGEE. The V end was cut by 4 bases, the J end by 5 bases, with 16 bases between. CDR3 residues: CASSPGTQVNNSPLHF. As DNA, the CDR3 is TGTGCCAGCAGCCCGGGGACGCAAGTTAATAATTCACCCCTCCACTTT.

This clonotype has at least ten counts. The CDR3 nucleotides read TGCAGTGCCCCGGGACAGACAGAGACCCAGTACTTC. The encoded protein is CSAPGQTETQYF. This rearrangement joins TRBV20-1 to TRBJ2-5; TRBD1 agrees at 7 bases. The CDR3 covers 12 residues. The germline V gene encodes CDR1 DFQATT and CDR2 SNEGSKA (reference sequence). Trimming removed 6 bases from V and 4 bases from J; junction bases left unmatched: 5.

The chain uses TRBV4-1 and TRBJ2-7, with 7 bases matching TRBD1. CDR1 and CDR2 from the germline V gene are MGHRA and YSYEKL. The CDR3 is made up of 15 amino acids. V lost 10 bases, J lost 2 bases, and 14 bases stayed unmatched. This chain's CDR3 is CATVRTGVIPYEQYF. In DNA, the CDR3 is TGCGCCACCGTAAGGACAGGTGTCATTCCCTACGAGCAGTACTTC.

This clonotype was counted many times. The chain couples TRBV3-1 to TRBJ2-7, with a possible D match to TRBD1 (5 bases). V was shortened by 1 base and J by 5 bases, with 12 bases between the two germline ends. This CDR3 contains 14 residues. Germline assignment: CDR1 LGHDT and CDR2 YNNKEL (reference sequence). CDR3 coding DNA: TGTGCCAGCAGCCAAGGGCAGGGAACGGACGAGCAGTACTTC. It encodes CASSQGQGTDEQYF.

V usage is TRBV20-1 and J usage is TRBJ2-3; 8 bases are a match to TRBD2. The germline V gene has CDR1 DFQATT and CDR2 SNEGSKA (reference sequence). The CDR3 contains 13 residues. J lost 5 bases, V lost 4 bases, and 5 bases had no gene match. CDR3 sequence: CSATREAGDTQYF. CDR3 nucleotide sequence: TGCAGTGCTACGCGGGAGGCCGGAGATACGCAGTATTTT.

This clonotype was counted many times. The rearrangement joins TRBV7-2 to TRBJ2-1; 11 nucleotides align to TRBD2. The J call is in doubt because the DNA end fits TRBJ2-5 better. Per germline, CDR1 SGHTA and CDR2 FQGNSA. CDR3 size: 16 residues. As DNA, the CDR3 is TGTGCCAGCAGCTTAATACTAGCGGGAGTAGATGAGACCCAGTACTTC. Translating gives CASSLILAGVDETQYF.

This clonotype was seen a few times. The V and J genes are TRBV7-3 and TRBJ2-2; D gene ambiguous. CDR3 length: 16 amino acids. Looked up from germline, CDR1 is SGHTA and CDR2 is FQGTGA. V lost 0 bases, J lost 6 bases, and 14 bases lay in between. The CDR3 region has the DNA TGTGCCAGCAGCTTAACGGGCCCCACCTCGTCCGGGGAGCTGTTTTTT. It specifies CASSLTGPTSSGELFF. Based on the CDR3 plus reference TRBV7-3 and TRBJ2-2, the full variable domain is GAGVSQTPSNKVTEKGKYVELRCDPISGHTALYWYRQSLGQGPEFLIYFQGTGAADDSGLPNDRFFAVRPEGSVSTLKIQRTERGDSAVYLCASSLTGPTSSGELFFGEGSRLTVL.

Many counts were recorded for this clonotype. The chain uses TRBV12-3 or TRBV12-4 and TRBJ1-5; D remains unclear. This CDR3 is built from 11 residues. V shed 5 bases and J shed 9 bases, with 8 bases lying between them. CDR3 bases: TGTGCCAGCAGTAAGGGTCGGCCCCAGCATTTT. Translation gives CASSKGRPQHF.

The chain employs TRBV12-3 or TRBV12-4 and TRBJ1-4; D gene uncertain. CDR3 length equals 13 residues. V was pared by 2 bases and J by 6 bases, with 7 bases between. The CDR3 sequence: CASSLTTHEKLFF. The CDR3 DNA reads TGTGCCAGCAGTTTAACCACCCATGAAAAACTGTTTTTT.

This clonotype was seen ten or more times. The chain recombines TRBV11-1 with TRBJ2-3; D perhaps matches TRBD1 (5 bases). Between the trimmed V and J ends, which lost 0 bases and 3 bases, there was a span of 16 bases. Per the germline V gene, CDR1 is SGHAT and CDR2 is FQDESV (reference sequence). The CDR3 length is 17 residues. The CDR3 loop reads CASSLAALRGSTDTQYF. DNA of the CDR3: TGTGCCAGCAGCTTAGCTGCCCTTAGGGGATCGACAGATACGCAGTATTTT.